This T cell receptor beta chain originates from a study of blood T cell repertoires in COVID-19. This CDR3 has 15 amino acids. V lost 0 bases and J 4 bases, leaving 13 bases between the germline ends. CDR1 is SGHRS and CDR2 is YFSETQ in the germline V gene. Assay used: immunoSEQ multiplex PCR; TCRdb lists only in-frame clones, some missing. This table holds almost 400,000 clones, under 90% found once. The chain employs TRBV5-1 and TRBJ1-2; TRBD1 might be the D (5 bases). The source is a woman aged 25 to 39 who had recovered from COVID-19. The sample was PBMCs or T cells enriched from blood (not recorded which). This CDR3 is CASSLGVPGGYGYTF. CDR3 sequence (DNA): TGCGCCAGCAGCTTGGGGGTCCCGGGGGGCTATGGCTACACCTTC.